What follows is one T cell receptor (beta chain) and its context. For the second PCR, which ran for about 7 to 11 cycles, a sample-barcoded 5' primer and a J-beta primer mix were used. One entry per CDR3 protein, called by TCRdb with MiXCR from the 5' RACE reads. The table shows about 1.8 million distinct CDR3 sequences, with about 50% occurring only once. CDR3 length equals 12 residues. V dropped 6 bases and J dropped 10 bases, with 13 bases sitting between them. CDR1 is MNHNS, CDR2 SASEGT, per germline. This entry is derived from a study of blood T cells in healthy people across ages. The TCR comes from a woman aged 40 to 49 in good health. The material sequenced was blood. The chain combines TRBV6-1 with TRBJ2-1; D not resolved. The CDR3 DNA is TGTGCCAGCAGCGGTTTTATTTACGAGCAGTTCTTC. It yields the protein CASSGFIYEQFF.